This T cell receptor (beta chain) appears in the sequencing data of a study of response to subunit inactivated influenza vaccine. Study-wide results and limits: Each seasonal flu vaccination may recruit only limited new T cells, authors suggested.

This clonotype was recorded many times. The antigen is undetermined. TCRdb re-called the RT-PCR reads through MiXCR, storing one row per CDR3 protein. Of hundreds of thousands of distinct CDR3 sequences listed, 11% to 15% are singletons. CDR1 is SEHNR and CDR2 is FQNEAQ in the germline V gene (reference sequence). The CDR3 covers 13 residues. V was pared by 5 bases and J by 3 bases, with 10 bases between. The sequence derives from a man aged 50 or older who received an inactivated influenza vaccine. The chain is built from TRBV7-9 and TRBJ2-5; D may correspond to TRBD1 or TRBD2 (5 bases each). Sequenced here: PBMCs from blood, sampled 14 to 15 days before vaccination. CDR3 residues: CASSRVGEETQYF. CDR3 nucleotide sequence: TGTGCCAGCAGCCGCGTGGGGGAAGAGACCCAGTACTTC.